This T cell receptor beta chain was found in a study of neurological immune-mediated disorders. The study's findings and limits: None of the CDR3 amino acid sequences found in expanded clones was shared across subjects. This suggests that the TCR-beta repertoires were private in all groups.

In its sample, this clonotype was seen many times. Its antigen is currently unknown. Germline V lookup: CDR1 SGHRS, CDR2 YFSETQ. The CDR3 spans 13 residues. V gave up 0 bases and J gave up 8 bases; unmatched junction bases: 3. 5'RACE with 10-nucleotide random UMIs generated the cDNA. Each sequencing run yielded over 160 million TCR-beta sequences from 15-18 subjects. One entry per CDR3 protein, called by TCRdb with MiXCR from the 5' RACE reads. Of more than 40,000 distinct CDR3 sequences detected, around 15% appear once; the ten largest clones hold approximately 4%. The chain is built from TRBV5-1 and TRBJ2-7; 9 positions agree with TRBD1. Material: CD4+ T cells from blood. This clonotype was sampled from a woman aged 55-75 years with HTLV-1-associated myelopathy (HAM/TSP). CDR3 in DNA: TGCGCCAGCAGCTTGGCGGGACAGGGAAAGCAGTACTTC. Amino acids: CASSLAGQGKQYF.